This record looks at one TCR beta chain sequence and its context. This entry comes from a study of blood T cells in healthy people across ages. A second 7 to 11 cycle PCR used barcoded and J-beta primers. MiXCR, applied by TCRdb to the 5' RACE reads, yields one record per CDR3 protein. The sample shows about 900,000 distinct CDR3 sequences, around 62% of them seen only once. CDR3 length: 13 residues. V was pared by 8 bases and J by 2 bases, with 12 bases between. Germline lookup yields CDR1 MNHNS and CDR2 SASEGT. The sequence was collected from a man younger than 45 in good health. This rearrangement joins TRBV6-1 to TRBJ2-5; perhaps TRBD2 as D (5 bases). The sample consisted of blood. CDR3 DNA sequence: TGTGCCAGCCTCCTCCGGGGTCAAGAGACCCAGTACTTC. The encoded protein is CASLLRGQETQYF.